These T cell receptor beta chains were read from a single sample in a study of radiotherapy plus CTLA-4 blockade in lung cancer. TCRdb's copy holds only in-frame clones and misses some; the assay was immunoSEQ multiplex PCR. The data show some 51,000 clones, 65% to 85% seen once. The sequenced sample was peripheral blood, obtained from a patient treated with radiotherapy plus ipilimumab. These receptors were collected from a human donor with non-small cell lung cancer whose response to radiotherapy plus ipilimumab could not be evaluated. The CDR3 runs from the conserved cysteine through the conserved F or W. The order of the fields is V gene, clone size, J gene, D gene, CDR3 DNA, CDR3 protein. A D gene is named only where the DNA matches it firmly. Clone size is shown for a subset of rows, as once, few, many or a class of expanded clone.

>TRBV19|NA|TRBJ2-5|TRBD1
TGTGCCAGTAGTCCCGGGACAGGGGGCACAAAGACCCAGTACTTC
CASSPGTGGTKTQYF
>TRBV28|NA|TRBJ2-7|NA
TGTGCCAGCAGACAACACAGGGCACCCTACGAGCAGTACTTC
CASRQHRAPYEQYF
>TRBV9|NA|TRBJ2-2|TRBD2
TGTGCCAGCAGCCGGGGGACTAGTCGGAACACCGGGGAGCTGTTTTTT
CASSRGTSRNTGELFF
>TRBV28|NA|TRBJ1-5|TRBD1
TGTGCCAGCAGGAAATCCGGGACAGCAAGCAATCAGCCCCAGCATTTT
CASRKSGTASNQPQHF
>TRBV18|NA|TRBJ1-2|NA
TGTGCCAGCTCACCATACTCGGGACATACTAACTATGGCTACACCTTC
CASSPYSGHTNYGYTF
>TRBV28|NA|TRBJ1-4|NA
TGTGCCAGTAGAATCGACAGACAATATGAAAAACTGTTTTTT
CASRIDRQYEKLFF
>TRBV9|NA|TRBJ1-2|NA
TGTGCCAGCAGCGTAGCCGGAGACTATGGCTACACCTTC
CASSVAGDYGYTF
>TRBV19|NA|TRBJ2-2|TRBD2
TGTGCCAGTAGCACATTTCTCCTTAGCGGGCGGAACACCGGGGAGCTGTTTTTT
CASSTFLLSGRNTGELFF
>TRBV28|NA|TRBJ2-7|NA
TGTGCCAGCAGTTTCACAGGGAGCCCCTACGAGCAGTACTTC
CASSFTGSPYEQYF
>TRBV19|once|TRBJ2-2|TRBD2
TGTGCCAGTAGTATTATCCTAGCGGGCGAAAAGCAGCTGTTTTTT
CASSIILAGEKQLFF
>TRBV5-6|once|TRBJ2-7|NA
TGTGCCAGCAGCTTGACATACGAGCAGTACTTC
CASSLTYEQYF
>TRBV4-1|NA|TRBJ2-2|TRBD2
TGCGCCAGCAGCGGACGGACTAGCGGGAGGGGAACCGGGGAGCTGTTTTTT
CASSGRTSGRGTGELFF
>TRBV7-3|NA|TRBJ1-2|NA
TGTGCCAGCAGCTTAACGGCCGGCGGGGTCGGAATTAACTATGGCTACACCTTC
CASSLTAGGVGINYGYTF
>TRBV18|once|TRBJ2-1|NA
TGTGCCAGCCCAAATTCGGGGTACAATGAGCAGTTCTTC
CASPNSGYNEQFF
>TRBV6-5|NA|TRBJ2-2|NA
TGTGCCAGCAGTTATACTGGGGGCTCCGGGGAGCTGTTTTTT
CASSYTGGSGELFF
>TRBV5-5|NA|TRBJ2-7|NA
TGTGCCAGCAGCCCCATTCCTAGCGAGCAGTACTTC
CASSPIPSEQYF
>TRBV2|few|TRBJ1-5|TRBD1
TGTGCCAGCAGGAAGGACAGGGGGAGAGGGTATAGCAATCAGCCCCAGCATTTT
CASRKDRGRGYSNQPQHF
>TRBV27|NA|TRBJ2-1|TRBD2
TGTGCCAGCAGTTTATCGTCTAGCGGGATGGGTGAGCAGTTCTTC
CASSLSSSGMGEQFF
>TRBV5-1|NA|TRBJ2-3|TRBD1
TGCGCCAGCAGCCGTCGACAGGGCGGTGGCACAGATACGCAGTATTTT
CASSRRQGGGTDTQYF
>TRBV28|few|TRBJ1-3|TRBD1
TGTGCCAGCACTCTTACCCTCGGGACAGTTAACTCTGGAAACACCATATATTTT
CASTLTLGTVNSGNTIYF
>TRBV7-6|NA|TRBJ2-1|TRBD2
TGTGCCAGCAGCTTAGCAGGGCGGGGGGATATAGATGAGCAGTTCTTC
CASSLAGRGDIDEQFF
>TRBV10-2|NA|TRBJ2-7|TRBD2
TGCGCCAGCCAAGGACTAGCGGCCACCGTGGAGCAGTACTTC
CASQGLAATVEQYF
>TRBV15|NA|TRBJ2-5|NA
TGTGCCACCAGCAAGGGGCGTGAGACCCAGTACTTC
CATSKGRETQYF
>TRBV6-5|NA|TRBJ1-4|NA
TGTGCCAGCAGTTACGCCGGTCTGGAACTGTTTTTT
CASSYAGLELFF
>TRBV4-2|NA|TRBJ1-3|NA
TGTGCCAGCAGCCAGGCGCCACAGGGATTTGGAAACACCATATATTTT
CASSQAPQGFGNTIYF
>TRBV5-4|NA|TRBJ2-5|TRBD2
TGTGCCAGCAGCTCGCCCCCGGGGACTAGCGGGACCCAAGAGACCCAGTACTTC
CASSSPPGTSGTQETQYF
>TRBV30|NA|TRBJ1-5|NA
TGTGCCTGGACCCCAGGGAATAGCAATCAGCCCCAGCATTTT
CAWTPGNSNQPQHF
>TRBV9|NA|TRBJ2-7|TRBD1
TGTGCCAGCAGCGTTGCCTGGACAGGGGAGTACGAGCAGTACTTC
CASSVAWTGEYEQYF
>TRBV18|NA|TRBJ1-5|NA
TGTGCCAGCTCACCTCCTAGGTCAAACCTATATAGCAATCAGCCCCAGCATTTT
CASSPPRSNLYSNQPQHF
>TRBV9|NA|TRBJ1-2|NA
TGTGCCAGCAGCCCCCTTGGAGGGGGGGCGGGTGGCTACACCTTC
CASSPLGGGAGGYTF
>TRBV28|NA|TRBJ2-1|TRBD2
TGTGCCAGCAGTTTTTCTACTGGGACTAGCGGGGGTCGTGACCGCAATGAGCAGTTCTTC
CASSFSTGTSGGRDRNEQFF
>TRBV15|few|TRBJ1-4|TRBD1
TGTGCCACCAGCAGACAGGGGGATCTTGAAAAACTGTTTTTT
CATSRQGDLEKLFF
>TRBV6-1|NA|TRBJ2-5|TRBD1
TGTGCCAGCAGTGCCAGACAGGGGTTGGGAGAGACCCAGTACTTC
CASSARQGLGETQYF
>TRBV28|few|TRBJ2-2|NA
TGTGCCAGCAGTTTAAGAGGATACACCGGGGAGCTGTTTTTT
CASSLRGYTGELFF
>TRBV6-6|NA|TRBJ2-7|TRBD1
TGTGCCAGCAGTTTGGGACAGGGGAGCTACGAGCAGTACTTC
CASSLGQGSYEQYF
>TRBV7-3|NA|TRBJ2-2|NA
TGTGCCAGCACCACGAGCTCGACAGTTAACACCGGGGAGCTGTTTTTT
CASTTSSTVNTGELFF
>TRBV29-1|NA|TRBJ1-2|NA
TGCAGCGTTGAAGCCCCGGGAACCTATGGCTACACCTTC
CSVEAPGTYGYTF
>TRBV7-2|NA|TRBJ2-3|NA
TGTGCCAGCAGCCTTGGGACTAGCACAGATACGCAGTATTTT
CASSLGTSTDTQYF
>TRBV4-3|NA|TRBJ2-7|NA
TGCGCCAGCAGCCAAGACAGGGCCCCCTCCTACGAGCAGTACTTC
CASSQDRAPSYEQYF
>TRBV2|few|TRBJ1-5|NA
TGTGCCAGCAGCGTACAGGGTATGAGCAATCAGCCCCAGCATTTT
CASSVQGMSNQPQHF